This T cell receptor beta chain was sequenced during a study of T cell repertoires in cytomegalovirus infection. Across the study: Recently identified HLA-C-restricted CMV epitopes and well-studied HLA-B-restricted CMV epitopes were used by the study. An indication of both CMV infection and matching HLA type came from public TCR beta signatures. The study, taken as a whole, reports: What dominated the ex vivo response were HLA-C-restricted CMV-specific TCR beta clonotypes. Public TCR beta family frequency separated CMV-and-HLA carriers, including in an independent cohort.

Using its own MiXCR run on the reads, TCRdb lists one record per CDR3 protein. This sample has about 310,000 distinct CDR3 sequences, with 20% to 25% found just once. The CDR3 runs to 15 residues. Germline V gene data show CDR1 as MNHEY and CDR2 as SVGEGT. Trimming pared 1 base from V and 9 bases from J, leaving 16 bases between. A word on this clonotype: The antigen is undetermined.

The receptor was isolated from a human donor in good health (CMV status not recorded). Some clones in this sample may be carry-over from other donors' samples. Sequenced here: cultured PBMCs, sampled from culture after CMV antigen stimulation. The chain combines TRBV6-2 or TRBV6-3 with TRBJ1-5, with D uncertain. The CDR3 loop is CASSYYETLRRPQHF. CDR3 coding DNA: TGTGCCAGCAGTTACTACGAGACCCTCCGCCGGCCCCAGCATTTT.